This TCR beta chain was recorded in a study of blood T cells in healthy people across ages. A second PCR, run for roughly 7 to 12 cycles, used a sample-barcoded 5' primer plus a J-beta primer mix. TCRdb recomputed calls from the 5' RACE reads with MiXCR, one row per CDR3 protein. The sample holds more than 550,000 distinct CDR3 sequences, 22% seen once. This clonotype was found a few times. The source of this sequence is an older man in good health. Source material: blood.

CDR3 in amino acids: CASSQSRGSRTDTQYF. Here the CDR3 DNA reads TGTGCCAGCAGCCAATCCAGGGGGTCCCGCACAGATACGCAGTATTTT. The chain joins TRBV14 to TRBJ2-3; 7 bases map to TRBD1. V lost 2 bases to trimming and J lost 1 base; unmatched junction nucleotides: 6. CDR3 length: 16 amino acids. Germline V gives CDR1 SGHDN, CDR2 FVKESK.